These T cell receptor beta chains were read from a single sample in a study of blood T cell repertoires in COVID-19. The repertoire was sequenced with immunoSEQ multiplex PCR; TCRdb's copy has only in-frame clones and lacks some. The table includes about 120,000 clones, 85% detected once. Source material: peripheral blood. These receptors all come from a woman aged 55 to 70 with COVID-19, enrolled during active disease. Both conserved end residues are part of each CDR3. D genes are given only for firm matches. Some rows have no size entry. The others give once, few or many, or a class for an expanded clone.

>TRBV5-1|-|TRBJ1-1|once
CASSSGDLLNTEAFF
TGCGCCAGCAGCTCGGGGGACCTGCTGAACACTGAAGCTTTCTTT
>TRBV27|TRBD1|TRBJ2-7|few
CASSIGTGFNEQYF
TGTGCCAGCAGTATCGGGACAGGGTTTAATGAGCAGTACTTC
>TRBV3-1/TRBV3-2|TRBD1|TRBJ1-2|-
CASSQRAGGAGNGYTF
TGTGCCAGCAGCCAACGGGCAGGGGGCGCAGGGAATGGCTACACCTTC
>TRBV15|TRBD2|TRBJ2-3|-
CATSNFGGSDTQYF
TGTGCCACCAGCAATTTCGGGGGGTCGGATACGCAGTATTTT
>TRBV27|-|TRBJ1-4|-
CASSLFPPGFQSEKLFF
TGTGCCAGCAGTTTATTCCCCCCAGGGTTTCAGAGTGAAAAACTGTTTTTT
>TRBV4-3|-|TRBJ1-1|-
CASSQLFGGPNTEAFF
TGCGCCAGCAGCCAACTTTTTGGAGGGCCGAACACTGAAGCTTTCTTT
>TRBV5-4|-|TRBJ2-1|-
CASSSDTLSSSYNEQFF
TGTGCCAGCAGCTCAGATACCCTTTCTAGCTCCTACAATGAGCAGTTCTTC
>TRBV4-1|-|TRBJ1-2|-
CASSQPGDGYTF
TGCGCCAGCAGCCAACCGGGAGATGGCTACACCTTC
>TRBV6-1|-|TRBJ1-3|-
CASSEGRGYSGNTIYF
TGTGCCAGCAGTGAAGGGAGAGGATACTCTGGAAACACCATATATTTT
>TRBV9|-|TRBJ2-5|-
CASSGSGGVGETQYF
TGTGCCAGCAGTGGTAGCGGAGGGGTTGGAGAGACCCAGTACTTC
>TRBV6-5|-|TRBJ1-4|once
CATAVNEKLFF
TGTGCCACCGCGGTCAATGAAAAACTGTTTTTT
>TRBV4-2|-|TRBJ1-2|-
CASSQERQAGYGYTF
TGTGCCAGCAGCCAAGAAAGACAGGCTGGCTATGGCTACACCTTC
>TRBV18|-|TRBJ1-2|-
CASSPSGNYGYTF
TGTGCCAGCTCACCATCAGGGAACTATGGCTACACCTTC
>TRBV2|TRBD1|TRBJ1-2|-
CASSQWDRGYTF
TGTGCCAGCAGTCAATGGGACAGGGGCTACACCTTC
>TRBV12-3/TRBV12-4|-|TRBJ1-2|-
CASSLATAGYTF
TGTGCCAGCAGTTTAGCCACTGCTGGCTACACCTTC